This T cell receptor beta chain was sequenced in a study of human T cells and chemical hapten exposure. The V and J ends lost 5 bases and 4 bases, in that order; junction bases with no gene match: 10. The length of the CDR3 is 15 residues. Germline V lookup: CDR1 MNHEY, CDR2 SVGEGT. Time point meaning: patch test 2, 6 weeks after DPC sensitization. Treatment defined: therapeutic diphenylcyclopropenone sensitization with weekly scalp DPC. TCRdb ran MiXCR on the RACE reads and lists one entry per CDR3 protein. The data contain some 99,000 distinct CDR3 sequences, roughly 9% of them singletons. J is TRBJ1-2 and V is TRBV6-2 or TRBV6-3, with 7 bases identical to TRBD1. The TCR sequence derives from a woman aged 40-49 years with alopecia areata. Some clones in this sample may be carry-over from other donors' samples. The starting material was whole blood, obtained in connection with sensitization to the hapten diphenylcyclopropenone (DPC). CDR3 sequence (DNA): TGTGCCAGCAGTACCATCGTCTCAGGGGGCTATGGCTACACCTTC. The encoded protein is CASSTIVSGGYGYTF.